These 25 T cell receptor beta chains came from one sample sequenced in a study of OX40 agonist ivuxolimab in advanced cancers. The library was generated by the immunoSEQ multiplex PCR assay. The table comes from immuneACCESS by way of TCRdb, which keeps in-frame sequences with V and J called. Part of the clones is missing from these tables; in studies checked, under half for an unresolved V gene and the rest for unknown reasons. Within this sample are around 80,000 clones, with 90% to 95% of them counted one time only. The ten largest clones take up over 2% of the sample. The input for sequencing was CD4+ or CD8+ T cells sorted from blood, taken in a trial of the OX40 agonist ivuxolimab. These receptors were collected from an adult with an advanced solid tumor such as melanoma, head and neck, liver or kidney cancer.

The chain carries TRBV6-1 and TRBJ1-5, with a weak D call TRBD1 (6 bases). The CDR3 is 15 amino acids. Trimming left V 5 bases short and J 7 bases short, with 18 bases between. Per germline, CDR1 MNHNS and CDR2 SASEGT. The CDR3 sequence is CASSPFSGVGQPQHF. As DNA, the CDR3 is TGTGCCAGCAGTCCGTTTTCAGGGGTCGGGCAGCCCCAGCATTTT.

This chain uses TRBV5-1 with TRBJ2-7; D might be TRBD2 (7 bases). Germline V gives CDR1 SGHRS, CDR2 YFSETQ. The V end was cut by 6 bases, the J end by 5 bases, with 18 bases between. The CDR3 is made up of 14 amino acids. The CDR3 protein is CASMMWGGSDEQYF. The CDR3, as DNA: TGCGCCAGCATGATGTGGGGGGGCTCGGACGAGCAGTACTTC.

J is TRBJ2-3 and V is TRBV4-1; a possible D gene is TRBD2 (6 bases). Germline assignment: CDR1 MGHRA and CDR2 YSYEKL. V lost 2 bases and J lost 6, with 24 bases in between. The CDR3 is made up of 18 amino acids. The CDR3 region has the DNA TGCGCCAGCAGCCAACCCCTTACTAGCCGCATCCGAGGGGATACGCAGTATTTT. It is translated as CASSQPLTSRIRGDTQYF.

This clone showed up just once. This sequence joins TRBV28 and TRBJ2-5; tentatively, D is TRBD1 (9 bases). CDR3 length: 20 amino acids. The germline V and J ends were trimmed by 7 bases and 0 bases, with 30 bases remaining between them. Germline CDR1 is MDHEN and CDR2 is SYDVKM. CDR3 coding DNA: TGTGCCAGCAACCTTAACAGGGGGCCCACTGGGCGGGAGGACCAAGAGACCCAGTACTTC. Translation: CASNLNRGPTGREDQETQYF.

The gene calls are TRBV7-9 and TRBJ2-5; TRBD2 aligns across 8 bases. The germline CDR1 and CDR2 sequences are SEHNR and FQNEAQ (reference sequence). The CDR3 loop spans 14 amino acids. V gave up 5 bases and J gave up 5 bases; unmatched junction bases: 7. The CDR3 bases are TGTGCCAGCAGCCCAAAGCGACTAGCGGAGACCCAGTACTTC. The encoded protein is CASSPKRLAETQYF. Based on the CDR3 plus reference TRBV7-9 and TRBJ2-5, the full variable domain is DTGVSQNPRHKITKRGQNVTFRCDPISEHNRLYWYRQTLGQGPEFLTYFQNEAQLEKSRLLSDRFSAERPKGSFSTLEIQRTEQGDSAMYLCASSPKRLAETQYFGPGTRLLVL.

This sequence joins TRBV7-9 and TRBJ2-1; D gene uncertain. Germline assignment: CDR1 SEHNR and CDR2 FQNEAQ (reference sequence). Deletions cut 1 base from V and 5 bases from J, with 12 bases between. The CDR3 covers 15 residues. The CDR3 protein is CASSLELSVNNEQFF. DNA of the CDR3: TGTGCCAGCAGCTTAGAACTCAGTGTGAACAATGAGCAGTTCTTC.

This clone is a singleton in its sample. CDR3 sequence: CASSARGLATETQYF. DNA for the CDR3: TGTGCCAGCAGCGCAAGGGGACTAGCGACAGAGACCCAGTACTTC. The chain employs TRBV7-2 and TRBJ2-5; 10 bases match TRBD2. CDR1 and CDR2 (germline): SGHTA, FQGNSA. This CDR3 has 15 amino acids. J was trimmed by 4 bases and V by 5 bases; bases with no gene match: 7.

This sequence joins TRBV5-6 and TRBJ2-2; no reliable D call. Germline V gives CDR1 SGHDT, CDR2 YYEEEE. With 4 bases removed from V and 0 bases from J, the gap between germline ends came to 10 bases. The CDR3 sequence is 15 residues long. As DNA, the CDR3 is TGTGCCAGCAGCCCACCCTGGCCGAACACCGGGGAGCTGTTTTTT. Amino acid sequence: CASSPPWPNTGELFF.

The J gene is TRBJ1-1, the V gene TRBV6-6; TRBD1 matches at 7 bases. J was trimmed by 12 bases and V by 4 bases; bases with no gene match: 14. This CDR3 contains 14 residues. From germline, CDR1 is MNHNY and CDR2 SVGAGI (reference sequence). CDR3 sequence reads: CASSSYTTGSKTFF. CDR3 nucleotides: TGTGCCAGCAGTTCCTATACGACAGGGAGTAAAACTTTCTTT.

The CDR3 coding sequence is TGTGCCAGCAGCTCCGACAGGCAAGAGACCCAGTACTTC. This translates into CASSSDRQETQYF. The chain couples TRBV5-4 to TRBJ2-5; D perhaps matches TRBD1 (6 bases). The V gene's germline CDR1 is SGHNT and CDR2 YYREEE (reference sequence). The ends were cut back, 3 bases at V and 2 bases at J, with 8 bases in the middle. This CDR3 is 13 amino acids long.

V is TRBV27 and J is TRBJ1-2; possibly TRBD1 for D (5 bases). CDR3 length equals 15 residues. V lost 5 bases and J 8 bases, leaving 21 bases between the germline ends. Germline loops: CDR1 MNHEY, CDR2 SMNVEV (reference sequence). CDR3 sequence (DNA): TGTGCCAGCAGTCCGAGACAGTGGCGGGCGGTCGGCTACACCTTC. It codes for CASSPRQWRAVGYTF.

The V gene is TRBV11-3, the J gene TRBJ2-3, with D tentatively TRBD1 (5 bases). The CDR3 runs 13 residues. Trimming took off 4 bases at V and 7 bases at J, with 12 bases between the two ends. Germline V lookup: CDR1 SGHNT, CDR2 YENEEA. This CDR3 reads CASSSQGSNTQYF. CDR3 in DNA: TGTGCCAGCAGCTCCCAGGGTTCAAATACGCAGTATTTT.

The rearrangement uses TRBV6-5 and TRBJ2-1, with 10 bases fitting TRBD2. Germline assignment: CDR1 MNHEY and CDR2 SVGAGI. Trimming at V came to 6 bases and at J to 9 bases, leaving 5 bases not matched to a gene. The CDR3 runs 13 residues. DNA of the CDR3: TGTGCCAGCAGCTTACTAGCGGGAACTGAGCAGTTCTTC. This codes for CASSLLAGTEQFF.

This clone was recorded a few times. V gene TRBV27 combines with J gene TRBJ1-5; D gene uncertain. The V end was cut by 6 bases, the J end by 0 bases, with 6 bases between. Germline V gene lookup returns CDR1 MNHEY and CDR2 SMNVEV (reference sequence). The CDR3 is made up of 13 amino acids. CDR3 loop: CASSGYSNQPQHF. The CDR3 DNA reads TGTGCCAGCAGCGGTTATAGCAATCAGCCCCAGCATTTT.

The chain joins TRBV6-1 to TRBJ1-4, with unresolved D. This CDR3 is 17 amino acids long. In germline, CDR1 is MNHNS, CDR2 SASEGT. Trimming took 1 base from V and 7 from J, leaving 19 bases between them. As DNA, the CDR3 is TGTGCCAGCAGTGAAGGTTTGGGCCGGGGTATCGGTGAAAAACTGTTTTTT. It is translated as CASSEGLGRGIGEKLFF.

The chain uses TRBV7-2 and TRBJ2-6; TRBD2 agrees at 8 bases. CDR3 size: 17 residues. With V trimmed by 5 bases and J by 4 bases, 10 bases remained unmatched. The germline gives CDR1 SGHTA, CDR2 FQGNSA. The CDR3 region has the DNA TGTGCCAGCAGCCGGATGGCGGGGGGCGTGGGGGCCAACGTCCTGACTTTC. Its protein product is CASSRMAGGVGANVLTF.

V is TRBV18 and J is TRBJ2-7; 12 nucleotides agree with TRBD2. The germline V gene encodes CDR1 KGHSH and CDR2 LQKENI. J gave up 6 bases and V 2 bases, and 8 bases lay outside the gene matches. The CDR3 runs to 16 residues. The CDR3 loop reads CASSPDLGLAGSEQYF. The DNA for the CDR3 is TGTGCCAGCTCACCAGACCTGGGACTAGCGGGTTCCGAGCAGTACTTC.

The genes are TRBV7-7 and TRBJ2-3, with D possibly being TRBD2 (6 bases). The CDR3 contains 12 residues. CDR1 and CDR2 (germline): SSHAT, FNYEAQ (reference sequence). In DNA, the CDR3 is TGTGCTAGTTCGGGGGGCACAGATACGCAGTATTTT. This codes for CASSGGTDTQYF.

The V call is TRBV7-2, the J call TRBJ2-5; D assignment may be TRBD1 or TRBD2 (5 bases each). CDR3 length: 16 amino acids. Between the trimmed V and J ends, which lost 1 base and 0 bases, there was a span of 12 bases. CDR1 is SGHTA, CDR2 FQGNSA, per germline. CDR3: CASSLGGGLYQETQYF. Written as DNA, the CDR3 is TGTGCCAGCAGCTTAGGGGGCGGGCTGTACCAAGAGACCCAGTACTTC.

V is TRBV7-9 and J is TRBJ1-2; D ambiguous. This CDR3 comprises 12 residues. Germline CDR1 SEHNR, CDR2 FQNEAQ (reference sequence). Trimming cost V 5 bases and J 0 bases, with 4 bases left between them. CDR3 residues: CASSKTNYGYTF. The CDR3 DNA sequence: TGTGCCAGCAGCAAGACTAACTATGGCTACACCTTC.

The chain is built from TRBV7-9 and TRBJ1-1; D is unresolved. The germline V gene has CDR1 SEHNR and CDR2 FQNEAQ (reference sequence). V lost 5 bases to trimming and J lost 11 bases, with 15 bases between them. CDR3 size: 12 residues. CDR3 residues: CASSPVLRYAFF. The CDR3 bases are TGTGCCAGCAGCCCCGTCTTGCGATATGCTTTCTTT.

The rearrangement links TRBV5-4 to TRBJ1-3; 7 bases fit TRBD1. Germline CDR1 and CDR2: SGHNT and YYREEE (reference sequence). The CDR3 totals 15 residues. Losses at the gene ends were 3 bases for V and 2 bases for J; bases not matched to a gene: 5. The CDR3 loop reads CASSSGTVPGNTIYF. The CDR3 region has the DNA TGTGCCAGCAGCTCCGGGACAGTACCTGGAAACACCATATATTTT.

The chain links TRBV10-3 to TRBJ2-7; D is undetermined. Trimming removed 0 bases from V and 2 bases from J, with 8 bases in between. Germline V gives CDR1 ENHRY, CDR2 SYGVKD. There are 14 residues in the CDR3. The CDR3 DNA is TGTGCCATCAGTGAGTCGCCAGGACCCTACGAGCAGTACTTC. Residues: CAISESPGPYEQYF.

This clone has a handful of counts. The rearrangement joins TRBV5-1 to TRBJ2-7; D might be TRBD1 (5 bases). Trimming removed 5 bases at V and 3 bases at J, with 12 bases between. The CDR3 is 13 residues long. Germline CDR1 SGHRS, CDR2 YFSETQ. The CDR3 DNA follows: TGCGCCAGCAGTATCGACAGCTACTACGAGCAGTACTTC. The encoded protein is CASSIDSYYEQYF.

The chain uses TRBV6-6 and TRBJ2-7, with D possibly TRBD2 on 5 matching bases. Trimming removed 11 bases at V and 3 bases at J, with 20 bases between. CDR1 is MNHNY, CDR2 SVGAGI, per germline (reference sequence). The CDR3 is 14 residues long. CDR3 sequence reads: CARTPRRESYEQYF. The CDR3 DNA follows: TGTGCCCGGACGCCCCGCCGGGAAAGCTACGAGCAGTACTTC.